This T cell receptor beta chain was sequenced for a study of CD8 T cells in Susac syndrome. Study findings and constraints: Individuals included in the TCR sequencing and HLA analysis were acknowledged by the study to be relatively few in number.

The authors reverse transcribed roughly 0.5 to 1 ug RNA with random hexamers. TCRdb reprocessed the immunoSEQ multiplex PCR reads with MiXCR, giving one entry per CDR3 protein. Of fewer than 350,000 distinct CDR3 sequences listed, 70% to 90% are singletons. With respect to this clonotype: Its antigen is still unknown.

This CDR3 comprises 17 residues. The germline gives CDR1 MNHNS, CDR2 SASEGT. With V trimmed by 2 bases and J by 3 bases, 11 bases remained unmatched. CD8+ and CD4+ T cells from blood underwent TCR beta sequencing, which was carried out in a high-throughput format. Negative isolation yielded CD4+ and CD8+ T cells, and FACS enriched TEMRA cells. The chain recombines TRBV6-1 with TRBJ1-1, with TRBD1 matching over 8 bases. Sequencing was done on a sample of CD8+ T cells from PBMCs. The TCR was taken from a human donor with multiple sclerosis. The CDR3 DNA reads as TGTGCCAGCAGTGAATCTTTTAGGACAGGGACGGACACTGAAGCTTTCTTT. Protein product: CASSESFRTGTDTEAFF.